This TCR beta chain was recovered during a study of cytomegalovirus exposure and HLA in healthy donors. Notes on the study in general: In a later analysis, TCR beta V- and J-gene trimming showed a link to a missense DCLRE1C variant.

Details on this clone: Antigen specificity is unknown.

Donors had nominal health at sampling but likely had unrecorded immune exposures. It was with 60 Vbeta and 13 Jbeta primers that the PCR ran. Profiled with immunoSEQ multiplex PCR; TCRdb holds only in-frame clones, not every one. The repertoire consists of 50,000 to 70,000 clones, with almost 80% occurring once and the leading ten covering 2.5% to 3.5%. This TCR derives from a girl aged 10 to 17 in good health and CMV-seropositive. The source material was PBMCs.

CDR3 DNA: TGTGCCAGCAGTTTAGGGCAGGGTCAGTACTTC. It yields the protein CASSLGQGQYF. The chain has TRBV27 and TRBJ2-5, with D tentatively TRBD1 (5 bases). V shed 2 bases and J shed 11 bases, with 9 bases lying between them. Germline V gives CDR1 MNHEY, CDR2 SMNVEV (reference sequence). The CDR3 length is 11 residues.